This T cell receptor (beta chain) appears in the sequencing data of a study of T cell responses to AZD1222 COVID-19 vaccine. Findings of the study overall: Repertoires were obtained only post-peak T cell response. Donors, mostly white British, included more females; clonal diversity was possibly underestimated.

Method: immunoSEQ multiplex PCR; TCRdb's copy keeps in-frame clones and lacks some. This sample has 150,000 or so clones, with about 89% found just once. V lost 6 bases to trimming and J lost 3 bases; unmatched junction nucleotides: 17. CDR1 and CDR2 (germline): LNHDA, SQIVND (reference sequence). The CDR3 spans 18 residues. This clone showed up just once. The antigen is undetermined. The analysis combined second doses at about 4 or about 12 weeks. The V and J genes are TRBV19 and TRBJ1-1; 9 bases fit TRBD1. The sample was peripheral blood, taken 28 days after the second AZD1222 dose. The receptor was isolated from an adult who received the AZD1222 COVID-19 vaccine. The CDR3 DNA sequence: TGTGCCAGTAGGCGTTGGGGCCCGGGACAGGGTTTGGACACTGAAGCTTTCTTT. The encoded protein is CASRRWGPGQGLDTEAFF. The whole variable domain, filled in from reference TRBV19 and TRBJ1-1, reads DGGITQSPKYLFRKEGQNVTLSCEQNLNHDAMYWYRQDPGQGLRLIYYSQIVNDFQKGDIAEGYSVSREKKESFPLTVTSAQKNPTAFYLCASRRWGPGQGLDTEAFFGQGTRLTVV.